This T cell receptor beta chain was profiled in a study of Ad26.COV2.S vaccination and SARS-CoV-2 variants. CDR3 length: 14 residues. Germline CDR1 and CDR2: SGHDT and YYEEEE. V trimming: 1 base; J trimming: 7 bases; junction bases outside the gene matches: 3. TCRdb's table, derived via immunoSEQ multiplex PCR, lists solely in-frame clones and lacks some. The sample shows fewer than 150,000 clones, around 86% of them seen only once. The sequence came from a human donor who had recovered from COVID-19. V usage is TRBV5-6 and J usage is TRBJ2-1; 9 bases match TRBD1. The sample consisted of peripheral blood, taken after recovery from COVID-19. CDR3 bases: TGTGCCAGCAGCTTGTGGGACAGGGAGAATGAGCAGTTCTTC. Translating it yields CASSLWDRENEQFF.